One sample yielded the 23 T cell receptor beta chains listed below, sequenced in a study of T-cell memory formation after mild COVID-19. TCRdb reprocessed the 5' RACE reads via MiXCR and lists one record per CDR3 protein. This table has around 500,000 distinct CDR3 sequences, roughly 18% appearing once. Sample: PBMCs or a T cell subset sorted from them (not recorded which). The receptors were sampled from an adult woman who had mild COVID-19 (a few samples of this study predate the infection). Cell type and time point are not known.

The rearrangement joins TRBV20-1 to TRBJ1-6; 8 nucleotides align to TRBD1. In germline, CDR1 is DFQATT, CDR2 SNEGSKA (reference sequence). This CDR3 spans 14 amino acids. Trimming cost V 0 bases and J 10 bases; bases outside gene matches: 5. For the CDR3, the DNA is TGCAGTGCTAGAGAGACAGGGGATCAATCACCCCTCCACTTT. Its protein is CSARETGDQSPLHF.

This clonotype was detected a few times. J is TRBJ1-4 and V is TRBV4-1, with D possibly TRBD1 on 5 matching bases. In germline, CDR1 is MGHRA, CDR2 YSYEKL. This CDR3 contains 16 residues. V was pared by 0 bases and J by 2 bases, with 10 bases between. In nucleotides, the CDR3 is TGCGCCAGCAGCCAAGACCCGGGGCCCACTAATGAAAAACTGTTTTTT. Translating gives CASSQDPGPTNEKLFF.

This clonotype has more than one count but fewer than ten. This chain uses TRBV5-6 with TRBJ2-7; TRBD1 matches 9 bases. Germline-derived CDR1 and CDR2 are SGHDT and YYEEEE. The CDR3 is 16 amino acids. V gave up 4 bases and J gave up 1 base; unmatched junction bases: 9. The CDR3 loop reads CASSVKPGTGSYEQYF. CDR3 in DNA: TGTGCCAGCAGCGTTAAACCCGGGACAGGGTCCTACGAGCAGTACTTC.

This clonotype appeared a few times. At one boundary the junction diverges from the germline segment, which might be a read error. The chain carries TRBV11-2 and TRBJ2-1; maybe TRBD1 (6 bases). This CDR3 contains 13 residues. Germline V gene sequence: CDR1 SGHAT, CDR2 FQNNGV. The CDR3 loop reads CASSLGGGGWEIF. CDR3 nucleotides: TGTGCCAGCAGCTTAGGAGGGGGTGGTTGGGAGATCTTC.

Turning to this clonotype: The germline gene is not matched at one end of the junction; a read error may be the cause. The chain has TRBV20-1 and TRBJ2-2, with D possibly TRBD1 on 6 matching bases. Germline V CDR1 and CDR2: DFQATT, SNEGSKA (reference sequence). There are 14 residues in the CDR3. The CDR3 DNA follows: TGCAGTGCCAGAGGGGGTACGGGCACCGGGGAGCTGTTTTTT. Its translation is CSARGGTGTGELFF.

V usage is TRBV5-5 and J usage is TRBJ2-5; no firm D call. V shed 0 bases and J shed 2 bases, with 11 bases lying between them. From germline, CDR1 is SGHKS and CDR2 YYEKEE (reference sequence). The CDR3 is made up of 15 amino acids. The CDR3, as DNA: TGTGCCAGCAGCTTGGGTACAGCCCCACAAGAGACCCAGTACTTC. Translated: CASSLGTAPQETQYF.

This chain joins TRBV12-3 or TRBV12-4 and TRBJ2-3; 10 positions agree with TRBD2. The V and J ends lost 6 bases and 3 bases, in that order; junction bases with no gene match: 3. The CDR3 extends over 14 amino acids. CDR3 nucleotides: TGTGCCAGCAGACCTAGCGGGAGAACAGATACGCAGTATTTT. Encoded protein: CASRPSGRTDTQYF.

In its sample, this clonotype was seen a few times. The rearrangement uses TRBV20-1 and TRBJ1-1; 8 nucleotides match TRBD1. V shed 0 bases and J 0 bases; nucleotides not matched to a gene: 15. The CDR3 length is 19 residues. CDR1 DFQATT and CDR2 SNEGSKA come from the germline V gene (reference sequence). CDR3 sequence (DNA): TGCAGTGCTAGAGATCTCGATGGGCAGGGGGCGAGTTTGAACACTGAAGCTTTCTTT. This sequence encodes CSARDLDGQGASLNTEAFF.

This clonotype was observed a single time. The V gene is TRBV5-1, the J gene TRBJ1-6; no clear D gene. V lost 0 bases and J lost 7, with 8 bases in between. The CDR3 loop spans 14 amino acids. Per germline, CDR1 SGHRS and CDR2 YFSETQ. The DNA for the CDR3 is TGCGCCAGCAGCTTGGTAGGAGAAAATTCACCCCTCCACTTT. Translation gives CASSLVGENSPLHF.

This chain connects TRBV7-9 to TRBJ2-1, with D perhaps TRBD1 (6 bases). The CDR3 is made up of 14 amino acids. Trimming took 6 bases from V and 3 from J, leaving 12 bases between them. The germline gives CDR1 SEHNR, CDR2 FQNEAQ (reference sequence). The CDR3 reads CASSKQGYYNEQFF. CDR3 nucleotides: TGTGCCAGCAGTAAACAGGGATACTACAATGAGCAGTTCTTC.

CDR3 in amino acids: CASSLWTGNGGTEAFF. In nucleotides, the CDR3 is TGTGCCAGCAGCCTGTGGACAGGGAATGGAGGCACTGAAGCTTTCTTT. V gene TRBV7-2 combines with J gene TRBJ1-1; 8 bases fit TRBD1. The CDR3 has 16 amino acids. V lost 5 bases to trimming and J lost 4 bases; unmatched junction nucleotides: 12. Per germline, CDR1 SGHTA and CDR2 FQGNSA.

The V call is TRBV12-3 or TRBV12-4, the J call TRBJ2-3; 10 bases agree with TRBD2. V lost 5 bases, J lost 2 bases, and 7 bases stayed unmatched. CDR3 length: 16 residues. The CDR3 protein is CASSPIAGGATDTQYF. The CDR3 nucleotides read TGTGCCAGCAGTCCTATAGCGGGAGGAGCCACAGATACGCAGTATTTT.

V usage is TRBV29-1 and J usage is TRBJ1-4; possible D gene TRBD1, 5 bases. Germline lookup yields CDR1 SQVTM and CDR2 ANQGSEA. V lost 4 bases to trimming and J lost 12 bases, with 15 bases between them. This CDR3 is 12 amino acids long. CDR3 in amino acids: CSVVVLGDELFF. The CDR3, as DNA: TGCAGCGTTGTCGTATTGGGGGATGAACTGTTTTTT. The full variable domain, with the rest looked up from reference TRBV29-1 and TRBJ1-4, is SAVISQKPSRDICQRGTSLTIQCQVDSQVTMMFWYRQQPGQSLTLIATANQGSEATYESGFVIDKFPISRPNLTFSTLTVSNMSPEDSSIYLCSVVVLGDELFFGSGTQLSVL.

This clonotype was seen more than once but under ten times. This rearrangement joins TRBV18 to TRBJ1-5; maybe TRBD1 (5 bases). CDR1 and CDR2 (germline): KGHSH, LQKENI. The CDR3 sequence is 13 residues long. Trimming stripped 4 bases from V and 7 bases from J, with 11 bases between. CDR3 nucleotide sequence: TGTGCCAGCTCACAGGGACCAAGGCAGCCCCAGCATTTT. Protein: CASSQGPRQPQHF. Filled out from reference TRBV18 and TRBJ1-5, the complete variable domain reads NAGVMQNPRHLVRRRGQEARLRCSPMKGHSHVYWYRQLPEEGLKFMVYLQKENIIDESGMPKERFSAEFPKEGPSILRIQQVVRGDSAAYFCASSQGPRQPQHFGDGTRLSIL.

V gene TRBV7-2 combines with J gene TRBJ1-6; D possibly corresponds to TRBD1 (6 bases). The CDR3 loop spans 15 amino acids. V was pared by 5 bases and J by 7 bases, with 15 bases between. Germline CDR1 reads SGHTA; CDR2 reads FQGNSA. CDR3 nucleotide sequence: TGTGCCAGCAGCCTCGACAGGACCCCGAATTCACCCCTCCACTTT. It translates to CASSLDRTPNSPLHF.

The chain carries TRBV19 and TRBJ2-1; 9 nucleotides match TRBD2. V dropped 9 bases and J dropped 5; count of bases not matched to a gene: 8. Germline lookup yields CDR1 LNHDA and CDR2 SQIVND (reference sequence). The CDR3 has 14 residues. The CDR3 loop is CASVSGGSNNEQFF. The CDR3 DNA sequence: TGTGCCAGCGTTAGCGGGGGTTCGAACAATGAGCAGTTCTTC.

The chain uses TRBV5-1 and TRBJ1-1; D remains ambiguous. Trimming pared 0 bases from V and 6 bases from J, leaving 12 bases between. The CDR3 totals 14 residues. The germline V gene encodes CDR1 SGHRS and CDR2 YFSETQ. As DNA, the CDR3 is TGCGCCAGCAGCTTGGACCCCCCTCAACCTGAAGCTTTCTTT. It specifies CASSLDPPQPEAFF.

This clonotype came up many times. This chain connects TRBV9 to TRBJ2-7, with 7 bases identical to TRBD1. The V gene's germline CDR1 is SGDLS and CDR2 YYNGEE. The CDR3 spans 13 residues. J lost 5 bases, V lost 4 bases, and 6 bases had no gene match. CDR3 region: CASSTQTGNEQYF. In DNA, the CDR3 is TGTGCCAGCAGCACCCAGACAGGGAACGAGCAGTACTTC.

The genes are TRBV6-5 and TRBJ1-4; 9 bases map to TRBD1. The CDR3 contains 16 residues. The junction had 5 bases not matched to a gene; V was cut back by 2 bases and J by 4 bases. The germline gives CDR1 MNHEY, CDR2 SVGAGI. CDR3 sequence (DNA): TGTGCCAGCAGTTACACCGGACAGGGGTATAATGAAAAACTGTTTTTT. Amino acids: CASSYTGQGYNEKLFF.

In this sample, this clonotype turned up a few times. This sequence joins TRBV11-3 and TRBJ2-2; possible D gene TRBD2, 6 bases. Germline lookup yields CDR1 SGHNT and CDR2 YENEEA. The CDR3 extends over 16 amino acids. V was clipped by 2 bases and J by 7 bases, with 17 bases between them. CDR3: CASSLNNWEADGELFF. Written as DNA, the CDR3 is TGTGCCAGCAGCTTAAATAACTGGGAGGCAGACGGGGAGCTGTTTTTT.

This chain links TRBV9 with TRBJ2-3; D is ambiguous. The CDR3 sequence is 14 residues long. Germline CDR1 SGDLS, CDR2 YYNGEE. Trimming removed 3 bases from V and 1 base from J, with 9 bases in between. DNA for the CDR3: TGTGCCAGCAGCGGGCTAGACCGCACAGATACGCAGTATTTT. Its protein product is CASSGLDRTDTQYF.

Only a few counts were recorded for this clonotype. CDR3 region: CASSPARGNTGELFF. The CDR3 region has the DNA TGTGCCAGCTCACCAGCACGGGGGAACACCGGGGAGCTGTTTTTT. The rearrangement joins TRBV18 to TRBJ2-2; possibly TRBD2 for D (5 bases). The V end was cut by 2 bases, the J end by 1 base, with 8 bases between. From germline, CDR1 is KGHSH and CDR2 LQKENI. This CDR3 is built from 15 residues.

V usage is TRBV4-1 and J usage is TRBJ2-7, with 12 bases fitting TRBD1. Germline trimming cut 1 base from V and 4 bases from J; bases unmatched to any gene: 11. There are 18 residues in the CDR3. CDR1 and CDR2 from the germline V gene are MGHRA and YSYEKL. CDR3 in amino acids: CASSQVISGTGGFYEQYF. CDR3 DNA: TGCGCCAGCAGCCAAGTAATCAGCGGGACAGGGGGCTTTTACGAGCAGTACTTC.